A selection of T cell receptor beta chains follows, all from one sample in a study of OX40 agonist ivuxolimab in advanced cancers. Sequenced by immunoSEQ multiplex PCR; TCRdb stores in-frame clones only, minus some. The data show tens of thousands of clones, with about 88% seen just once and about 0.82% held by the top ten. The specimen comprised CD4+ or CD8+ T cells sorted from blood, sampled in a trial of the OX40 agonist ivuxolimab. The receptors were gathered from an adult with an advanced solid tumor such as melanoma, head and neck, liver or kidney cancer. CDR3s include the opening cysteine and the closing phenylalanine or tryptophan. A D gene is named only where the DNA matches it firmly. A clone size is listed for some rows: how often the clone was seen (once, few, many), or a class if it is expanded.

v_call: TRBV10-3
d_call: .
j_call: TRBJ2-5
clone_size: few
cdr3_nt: TGTGCCATCCGGGTAGGGGGAGTCCAGGAGACCCAGTACTTC
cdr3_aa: CAIRVGGVQETQYF

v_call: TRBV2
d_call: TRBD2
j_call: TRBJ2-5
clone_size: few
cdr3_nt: TGTGCCAGCAGGACCGAATCGATTAGCGGGGGGGCCAGCGGGACCCAGTACTTC
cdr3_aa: CASRTESISGGASGTQYF

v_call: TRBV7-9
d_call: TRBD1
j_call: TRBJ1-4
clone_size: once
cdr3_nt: TGTGCCAGCAGCCGTACTGCCGGGACAGGGGGAGAAAAACTGTTTTTT
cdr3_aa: CASSRTAGTGGEKLFF

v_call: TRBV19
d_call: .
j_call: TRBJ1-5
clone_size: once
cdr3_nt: TGTGCCAGTAGTAACCTCGGACGGTCTAGCAATCAGCCCCAGCATTTT
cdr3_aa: CASSNLGRSSNQPQHF

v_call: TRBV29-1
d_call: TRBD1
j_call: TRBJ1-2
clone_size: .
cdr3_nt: TGCAGCGTCGTTACAGCCCGAGACAGGGCCGGTGGCTACACCTTC
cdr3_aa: CSVVTARDRAGGYTF

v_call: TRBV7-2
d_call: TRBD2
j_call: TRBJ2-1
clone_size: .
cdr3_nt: TGTGCCAGCAGCTTAGAGTCTAGCGGGATCTCTCTGCTATTCTTC
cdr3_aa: CASSLESSGISLLFF

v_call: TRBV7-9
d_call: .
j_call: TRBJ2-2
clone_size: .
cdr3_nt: TGTGCCAGCAGCCCCTCGTGGGGGGCGGACACCGGGGAGCTGTTTTTT
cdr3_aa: CASSPSWGADTGELFF

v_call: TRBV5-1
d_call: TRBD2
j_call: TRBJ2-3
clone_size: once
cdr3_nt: TGCGCCAGCAGCTTAGCGGGAGCGCCAGATACGCAGTATTTT
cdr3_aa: CASSLAGAPDTQYF

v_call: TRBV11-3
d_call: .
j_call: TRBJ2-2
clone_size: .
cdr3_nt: TGTGCCAGCAGCTCAAATGCACAAACCGGGGAGCTGTTTTTT
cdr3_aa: CASSSNAQTGELFF

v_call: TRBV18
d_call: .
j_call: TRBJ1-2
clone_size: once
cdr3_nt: TGTGCCAGCTCACCACGTAGTGAGGGGTTTGGCTACACCTTC
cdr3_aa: CASSPRSEGFGYTF

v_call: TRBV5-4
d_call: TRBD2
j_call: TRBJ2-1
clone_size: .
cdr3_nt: TGTGCCAGCAGCTTGAGCGGGGGGTATCGCTCCTACAATGAGCAGTTCTTC
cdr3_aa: CASSLSGGYRSYNEQFF

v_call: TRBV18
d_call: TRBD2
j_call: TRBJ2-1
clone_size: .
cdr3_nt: TGTGCCAGCTCACTACCGGGACTACCCTACAATGAGCAGTTCTTC
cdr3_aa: CASSLPGLPYNEQFF

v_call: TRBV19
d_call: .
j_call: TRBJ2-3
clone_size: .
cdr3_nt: TGTGCCAGTAGTATGGGAGAGATAGACAGTACAGATACGCAGTATTTT
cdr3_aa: CASSMGEIDSTDTQYF

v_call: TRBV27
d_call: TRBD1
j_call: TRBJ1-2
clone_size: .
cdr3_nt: TGTGCCAGCAGTCCCGGGACAGGGAATACCTATGGCTACACCTTC
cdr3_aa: CASSPGTGNTYGYTF

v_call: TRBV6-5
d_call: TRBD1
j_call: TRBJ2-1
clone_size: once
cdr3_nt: TGTGCCAGCAGTTACGACAGGGGTTATTCCAATGAGCAGTTCTTC
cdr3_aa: CASSYDRGYSNEQFF

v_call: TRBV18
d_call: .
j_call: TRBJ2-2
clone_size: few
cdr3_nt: TGTGCCAGCTCACTTACCCCGGGCGCAGGGGACTCGAACACCGGGGAGCTGTTTTTT
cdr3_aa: CASSLTPGAGDSNTGELFF

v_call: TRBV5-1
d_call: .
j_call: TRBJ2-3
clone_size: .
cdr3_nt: TGCGCCAGCAGCCATGGGACCTCTACAGATACGCAGTATTTT
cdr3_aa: CASSHGTSTDTQYF

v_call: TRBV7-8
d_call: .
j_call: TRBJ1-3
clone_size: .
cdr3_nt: TGTGCCAGCAGCCCCGGGGCGGCTGGAAACACCATATATTTT
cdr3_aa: CASSPGAAGNTIYF

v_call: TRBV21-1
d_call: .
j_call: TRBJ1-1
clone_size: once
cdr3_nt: TGTGCCAGCCATCGGGGGGCAAGAGTGAACACTGAAGCTTTCTTT
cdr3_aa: CASHRGARVNTEAFF

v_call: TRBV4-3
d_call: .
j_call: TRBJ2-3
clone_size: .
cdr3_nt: TGCGCCAGCAGCCAAGATGGGGCTAGCGCTAGCACAGATACGCAGTATTTT
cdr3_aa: CASSQDGASASTDTQYF

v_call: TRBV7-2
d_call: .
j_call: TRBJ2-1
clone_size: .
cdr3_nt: TGTGCCAGCAGCTTAAACGATGAGCAGTTCTTC
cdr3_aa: CASSLNDEQFF

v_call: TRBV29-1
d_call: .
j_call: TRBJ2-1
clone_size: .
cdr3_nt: TGCAGCGTTGAACCCCCCCCCTACAATGAGCAGTTCTTC
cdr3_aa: CSVEPPPYNEQFF

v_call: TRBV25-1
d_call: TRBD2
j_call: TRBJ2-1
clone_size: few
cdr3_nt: TGTGCCAGCAGTGAATGGCGGGAGGTCTCCTACAATGAGCAGTTCTTC
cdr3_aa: CASSEWREVSYNEQFF

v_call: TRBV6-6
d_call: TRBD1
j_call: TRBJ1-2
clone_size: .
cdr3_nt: TGTGCCAGCAGTGGACTAGGGACAGCCAACTATGGCTACACCTTC
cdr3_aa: CASSGLGTANYGYTF

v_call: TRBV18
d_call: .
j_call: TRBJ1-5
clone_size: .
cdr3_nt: TGTGCCAGCTCACCGCAGGATAGCAATCAGCCCCAGCATTTT
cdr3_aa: CASSPQDSNQPQHF

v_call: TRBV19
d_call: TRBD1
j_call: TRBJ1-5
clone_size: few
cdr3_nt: TGTGCCAGCTCGGACAGGAGGGATCAGCCCCAGCATTTT
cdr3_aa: CASSDRRDQPQHF

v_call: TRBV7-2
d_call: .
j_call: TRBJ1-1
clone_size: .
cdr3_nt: TGTGCCAGCAGCTTAATTCGGGGCGGCACTGAAGCTTTCTTT
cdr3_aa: CASSLIRGGTEAFF

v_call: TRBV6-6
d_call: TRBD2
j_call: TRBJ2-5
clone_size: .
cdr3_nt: TGTGCCAGCAGCAGCTATAGCGGGGGACAGGAGACCCAGTACTTC
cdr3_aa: CASSSYSGGQETQYF

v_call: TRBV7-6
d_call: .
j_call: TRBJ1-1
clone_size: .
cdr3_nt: TGTGCCAGCAGCCTAAGACAGGTCGGGACTGAAGCTTTCTTT
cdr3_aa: CASSLRQVGTEAFF

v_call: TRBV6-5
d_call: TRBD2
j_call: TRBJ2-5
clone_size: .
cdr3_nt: TGTGCCAGCAGAGGACTAGTGGGAGAGACCCAGTACTTC
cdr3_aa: CASRGLVGETQYF

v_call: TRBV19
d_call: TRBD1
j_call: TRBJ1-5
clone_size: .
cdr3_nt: TGTGCCAGTAGTATGAGCGGACAGGGCGATCAGCCCCAGCATTTT
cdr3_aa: CASSMSGQGDQPQHF

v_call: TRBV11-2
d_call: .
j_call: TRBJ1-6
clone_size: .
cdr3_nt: TGTGCCAGCAGCTGGGATGGGGGACGGAATTCACCCCTCCACTTT
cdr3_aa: CASSWDGGRNSPLHF

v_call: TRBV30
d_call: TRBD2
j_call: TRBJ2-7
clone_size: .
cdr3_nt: TGTGCCTGGACGGAATTGGCGGGAGAGAATCGGTACTTC
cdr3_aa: CAWTELAGENRYF

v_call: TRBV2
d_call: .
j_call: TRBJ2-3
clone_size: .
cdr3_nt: TGTGCCAGCAGTGCCGACGGCGGTTATACGCAGTATTTT
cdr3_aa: CASSADGGYTQYF

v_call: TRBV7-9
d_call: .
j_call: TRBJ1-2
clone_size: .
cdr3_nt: TGTGCCAGCAGCTCGCTAAATAGGGGTCAGGGCTACACCTTC
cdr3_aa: CASSSLNRGQGYTF

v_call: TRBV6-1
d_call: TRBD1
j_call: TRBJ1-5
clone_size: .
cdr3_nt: TGTGCCAGCAGAAACAGGGGGTCCAATCAGCCCCAGCATTTT
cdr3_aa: CASRNRGSNQPQHF

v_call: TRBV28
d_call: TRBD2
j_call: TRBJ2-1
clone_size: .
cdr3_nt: TGTGCCAGCGGCCGGGGGGGGAGCTCCTACAATGAGCAGTTCTTC
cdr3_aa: CASGRGGSSYNEQFF

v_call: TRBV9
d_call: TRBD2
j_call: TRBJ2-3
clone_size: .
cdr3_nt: TGTGCCAGCAGCGTAGGGCTAGCGGGGATGGATACGCAGTATTTT
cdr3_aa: CASSVGLAGMDTQYF

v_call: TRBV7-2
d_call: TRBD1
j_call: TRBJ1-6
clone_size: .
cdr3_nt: TGTGCCAGCAGCTCAGAAGGGACAGCCTCAACTGTGACCCTCCACTTT
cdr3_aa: CASSSEGTASTVTLHF

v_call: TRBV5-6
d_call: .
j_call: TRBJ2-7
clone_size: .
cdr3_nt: TGTGCCAGCAGCAACGACATCTCGTACGAGCAGTACTTC
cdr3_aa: CASSNDISYEQYF

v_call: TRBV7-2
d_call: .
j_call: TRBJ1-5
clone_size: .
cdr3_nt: TGTGCCAGCAGCTTGCCAGGTTACAATCAGCCCCAGCATTTT
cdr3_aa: CASSLPGYNQPQHF

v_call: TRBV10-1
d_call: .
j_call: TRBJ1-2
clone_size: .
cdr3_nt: TGCGCCAGCAGTGCGGGCGGAAACTATGGCTACACCTTC
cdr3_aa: CASSAGGNYGYTF

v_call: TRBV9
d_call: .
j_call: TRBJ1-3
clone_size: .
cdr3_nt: TGTGCCAGCAGCGTAGCTCCAGGGACCCACTCTGGAAACACCATATATTTT
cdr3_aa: CASSVAPGTHSGNTIYF

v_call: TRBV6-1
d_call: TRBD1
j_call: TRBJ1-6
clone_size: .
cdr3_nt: TGTGCCAGCAGTGCTATACAGGGGCGTAATTCACCCCTCCACTTT
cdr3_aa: CASSAIQGRNSPLHF

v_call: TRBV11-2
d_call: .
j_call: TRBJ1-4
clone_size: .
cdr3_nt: TGTGCCAGCAGCGGATTTGGGGAAAAACTGTTTTTT
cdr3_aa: CASSGFGEKLFF

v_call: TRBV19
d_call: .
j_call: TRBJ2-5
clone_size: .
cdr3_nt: TGTGCCAGTAGTATAGGCGGACAAGAGACCCAGTACTTC
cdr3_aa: CASSIGGQETQYF

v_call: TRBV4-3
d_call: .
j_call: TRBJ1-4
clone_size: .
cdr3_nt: TGCGCCAGCAGCCAAGAGTGGGGGATAGAAAATGAAAAACTGTTTTTT
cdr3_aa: CASSQEWGIENEKLFF

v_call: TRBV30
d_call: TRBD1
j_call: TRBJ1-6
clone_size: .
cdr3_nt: TGTGCCTGGAGTCTGGGACAGGCCAATTCACCCCTCCACTTT
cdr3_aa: CAWSLGQANSPLHF

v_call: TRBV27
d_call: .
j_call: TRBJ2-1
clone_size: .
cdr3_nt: TGTGCCAGCAGTTTAAAGGCGGGGCGGGATGAGCAGTTCTTC
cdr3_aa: CASSLKAGRDEQFF

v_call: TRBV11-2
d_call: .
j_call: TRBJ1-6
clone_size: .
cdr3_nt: TGTGCCAGCAGCTTGGACGGATGGTTAAATTCACCCCTCCACTTT
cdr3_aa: CASSLDGWLNSPLHF